This is a list of T cell receptor beta chains from one sample in a study of CD8 T cells in ankylosing spondylitis. MiXCR, run by TCRdb on the 5' RACE reads, gives a single entry per CDR3 protein. The sample lists about 150,000 distinct CDR3 sequences; under 35% were seen once. Material for sequencing was synovial fluid, either unsorted or a sorted T cell fraction (not recorded which). These receptors all stem from a male donor with ankylosing spondylitis. The CDR3 runs from the conserved cysteine through the conserved F or W. Fields, in order: clone size, J gene, D gene, V gene, CDR3 protein, CDR3 DNA. D genes are given only for firm matches. Only some rows state a clone size, as once, few, many or a class for expanded clones.

>few|TRBJ2-6|.|TRBV4-2
CASSQDAGSGANVLTF
TGTGCCAGCAGCCAGGACGCCGGCTCTGGGGCCAACGTCCTGACTTTC
>.|TRBJ2-3|TRBD1|TRBV4-1
CASSQEYAGGTQYF
TGCGCCAGCAGCCAAGAATATGCAGGGGGCACGCAGTATTTT
>few|TRBJ1-3|.|TRBV4-3
CASSQETGTGGNTIYF
TGCGCCAGCAGCCAAGAAACAGGGACCGGCGGAAACACCATATATTTT
>few|TRBJ1-1|.|TRBV19
CASGTLVGTEAFF
TGTGCCAGTGGTACCCTAGTTGGCACTGAAGCTTTCTTT
>many|TRBJ1-1|.|TRBV2
CASSEAPDIGAFF
TGTGCCAGCAGTGAAGCCCCGGACATCGGGGCTTTCTTT
>few|TRBJ1-1|.|TRBV24-1
CATSDLERDRLNTEAFF
TGTGCCACCAGTGATTTGGAACGGGACCGATTGAACACTGAAGCTTTCTTT
>many|TRBJ2-1|TRBD2|TRBV7-2
CASSLDLAGGPFF
TGTGCCAGCAGCTTAGATCTAGCGGGAGGGCCGTTCTTC
>few|TRBJ2-7|TRBD1|TRBV2
CASSEVWTGLYEQYF
TGTGCCAGCAGTGAAGTGTGGACAGGGTTATACGAGCAGTACTTC
>few|TRBJ2-1|TRBD2|TRBV28
CASSLSGRAIYEQFF
TGTGCCAGCAGTCTCAGCGGGAGGGCCATATATGAGCAGTTCTTC
>.|TRBJ2-3|.|TRBV10-3
CAISESQQTDTQYF
TGTGCCATCAGTGAGTCCCAGCAGACAGATACGCAGTATTTT
>many|TRBJ2-7|.|TRBV20-1
CSARPASGQYF
TGCAGTGCTAGGCCGGCGTCCGGGCAGTACTTC
>few|TRBJ2-1|TRBD2|TRBV10-2
CASETGTSGNEQFF
TGCGCCAGCGAGACCGGGACTAGCGGCAATGAGCAGTTCTTC
>.|TRBJ1-1|.|TRBV5-4
CASASGGRGTEAFF
TGTGCCAGCGCCTCGGGGGGCCGCGGCACTGAAGCTTTCTTT
>medium-sized|TRBJ2-1|.|TRBV12-3/TRBV12-4
CASSFWRTTYNEQFF
TGTGCCAGCAGTTTTTGGCGGACGACCTACAATGAGCAGTTCTTC